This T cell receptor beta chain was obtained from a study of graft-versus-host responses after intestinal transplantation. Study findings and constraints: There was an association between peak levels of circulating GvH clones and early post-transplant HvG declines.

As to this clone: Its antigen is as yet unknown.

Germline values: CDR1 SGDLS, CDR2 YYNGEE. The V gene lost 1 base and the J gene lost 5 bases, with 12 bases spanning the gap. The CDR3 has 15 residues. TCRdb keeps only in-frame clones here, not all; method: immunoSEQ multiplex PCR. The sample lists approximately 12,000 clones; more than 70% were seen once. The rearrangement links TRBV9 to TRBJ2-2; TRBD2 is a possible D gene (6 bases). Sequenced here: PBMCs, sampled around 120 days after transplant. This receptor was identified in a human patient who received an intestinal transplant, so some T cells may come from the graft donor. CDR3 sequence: CASSVWGDVTGELFF. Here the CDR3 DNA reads TGTGCCAGCAGCGTATGGGGGGATGTAACCGGGGAGCTGTTTTTT.